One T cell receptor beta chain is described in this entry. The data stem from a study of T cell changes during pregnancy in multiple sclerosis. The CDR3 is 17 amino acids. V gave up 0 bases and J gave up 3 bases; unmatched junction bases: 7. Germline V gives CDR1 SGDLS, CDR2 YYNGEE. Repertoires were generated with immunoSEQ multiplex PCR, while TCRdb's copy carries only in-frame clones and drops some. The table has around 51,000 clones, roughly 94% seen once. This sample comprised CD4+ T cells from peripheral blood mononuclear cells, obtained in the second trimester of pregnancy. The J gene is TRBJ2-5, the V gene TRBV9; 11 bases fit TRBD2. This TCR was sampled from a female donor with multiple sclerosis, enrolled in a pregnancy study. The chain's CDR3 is CASSVDPSGGSKETQYF. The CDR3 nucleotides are TGTGCCAGCAGCGTAGACCCTAGCGGGGGGTCAAAAGAGACCCAGTACTTC.